The rows below give T cell receptor beta chains drawn from one sample of a study of CD8 T cells in ankylosing spondylitis. In TCRdb, the 5' RACE reads were re-called with MiXCR into one record per CDR3 protein. The sample holds under 150,000 distinct CDR3 sequences; roughly 8.4% are singletons and the top ten take 6% to 8%. Sequences were obtained from synovial fluid, either unsorted or a sorted T cell fraction (not recorded which). These receptors were obtained from a male donor with ankylosing spondylitis. Each CDR3 is given with its conserved first and last residue. D genes are given only for firm matches. A row's size may be missing; if present it is once, few, many or a size class.

clone size	V gene	D gene	J gene	CDR3 protein	CDR3 DNA
many	TRBV6-1	.	TRBJ1-6	CASSDRGDSPLHF	TGTGCCAGCAGTGACAGGGGAGATTCACCCCTCCACTTT
.	TRBV12-3/TRBV12-4	TRBD2	TRBJ2-7	CASSPRLAGGPSSEQYF	TGTGCCAGCAGCCCCAGACTAGCGGGAGGGCCGTCTTCCGAGCAGTACTTC
.	TRBV7-9	.	TRBJ2-2	CASSPDNNTGELFF	TGTGCCAGCAGCCCTGACAACAACACCGGGGAGCTGTTTTTT
many	TRBV20-1	TRBD1	TRBJ1-2	CSAGDRGRRGYTF	TGCAGTGCCGGGGACAGGGGGCGACGTGGCTACACCTTC
many	TRBV20-1	.	TRBJ1-1	CSARPRLNTEAFF	TGCAGTGCTAGACCAAGACTGAACACTGAAGCTTTCTTT
many	TRBV5-1	.	TRBJ2-7	CASSLTWTPLTYEQYF	TGCGCCAGCAGCTTGACTTGGACACCTCTAACCTACGAGCAGTACTTC
many	TRBV7-6	.	TRBJ2-5	CASSLRAGETQYF	TGTGCCAGCAGCCTCCGGGCCGGAGAGACCCAGTACTTC
.	TRBV3-1	.	TRBJ2-1	CASCRLGGGVSYNEQFF	TGTGCCAGCTGCCGCTTAGGTGGCGGGGTCTCCTACAATGAGCAGTTCTTC
many	TRBV5-1	TRBD2	TRBJ2-1	CASSRRTSGYNEQFF	TGCGCCAGCAGCAGAAGGACTAGCGGTTACAATGAGCAGTTCTTC
many	TRBV7-2	TRBD1	TRBJ2-1	CASSLDRDNEQFF	TGTGCCAGCAGCTTGGACAGGGACAATGAGCAGTTCTTC